The TCR beta chain described here comes from a study of T cell changes during pregnancy in multiple sclerosis. The CDR3 sequence is 13 residues long. V lost 5 bases and J 1 base, leaving 9 bases between the germline ends. Germline V gene sequence: CDR1 SGHRS, CDR2 YFSETQ. Method: immunoSEQ multiplex PCR; TCRdb's copy keeps in-frame clones and lacks some. The sample includes tens of thousands of clones, 80% to 95% of them seen just once. The TCR comes from a female donor with multiple sclerosis, enrolled in a pregnancy study. The sequenced sample was CD4+ T cells from peripheral blood mononuclear cells, obtained in the second trimester of pregnancy. This chain connects TRBV5-1 to TRBJ1-1; D uncertain. The CDR3 region is CASRRARNTEAFF. The CDR3 region has the DNA TGCGCCAGCAGGAGGGCCCGGAACACTGAAGCTTTCTTT.